The present entry profiles one T cell receptor (beta chain) with its context. No antigen is known for it. The data were taken from a study of Graves' ophthalmopathy and Graves' hyperthyroidism. Eligible hyperthyroidism cases comprised new diagnoses of under 2 months' duration in individuals aged 18 to 65. Study-wide points: For separating ophthalmopathy from stable hyperthyroidism, a 13-signature model gave approximately 90% sensitivity and 75% to 83% specificity. The model forecast ophthalmopathy progression, reaching over 70% sensitivity and 72% to 80% specificity.

Amplification from RNA transcripts yielded the TCR beta CDR3 regions. After a first-round RT-PCR with HTBI primers, a second-round multiplex PCR was run. TCRdb independently ran MiXCR on the multiplex PCR reads; one entry per CDR3 protein. The repertoire consists of hundreds of thousands of distinct CDR3 sequences, with about 24% occurring once and the leading ten covering approximately 6.5%. Germline CDR1 MDHEN, CDR2 SYDVKM. J gave up 3 bases and V 3 bases, and 4 bases lay outside the gene matches. The CDR3 has 15 residues. This sequence originates from a woman aged 18-29 years with stable Graves' hyperthyroidism. Some clones in this sample may be carry-over from other donors' samples. V and J are TRBV28 and TRBJ1-2, with 10 bases aligning to TRBD1. Sequencing was carried out using peripheral blood. CDR3 sequence: CASSFRDRGYYGYTF. Written as DNA, the CDR3 is TGTGCCAGCAGTTTCCGGGACAGGGGATACTATGGCTACACCTTC.